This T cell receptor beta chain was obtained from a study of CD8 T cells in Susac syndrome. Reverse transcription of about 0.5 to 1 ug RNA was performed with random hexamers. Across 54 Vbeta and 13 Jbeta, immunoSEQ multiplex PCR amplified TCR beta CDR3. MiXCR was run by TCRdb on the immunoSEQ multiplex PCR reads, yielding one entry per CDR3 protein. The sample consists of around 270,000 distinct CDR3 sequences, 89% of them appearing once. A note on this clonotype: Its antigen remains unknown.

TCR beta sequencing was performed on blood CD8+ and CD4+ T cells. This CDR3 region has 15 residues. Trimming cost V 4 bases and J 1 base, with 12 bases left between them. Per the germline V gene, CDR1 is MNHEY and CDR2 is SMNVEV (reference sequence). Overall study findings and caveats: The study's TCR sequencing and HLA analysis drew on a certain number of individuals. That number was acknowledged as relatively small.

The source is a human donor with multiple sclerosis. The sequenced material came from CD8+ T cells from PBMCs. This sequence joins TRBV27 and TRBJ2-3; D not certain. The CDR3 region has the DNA TGTGCCAGCAGTTCGGTCAACGCCGGCACAGATACGCAGTATTTT. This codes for CASSSVNAGTDTQYF.